The clone carrying this T cell receptor beta chain came up once. Method: immunoSEQ multiplex PCR; TCRdb's copy keeps in-frame clones and lacks some. The sample holds 20,000 to 25,000 clones, 65% to 90% seen once. V lost 5 bases, J lost 1 base, and 5 bases stayed unmatched. The CDR3 extends over 14 amino acids. Germline V CDR1 and CDR2: SGHVS, FQNEAQ. This specimen belongs to a study of control samples from healthy donors and cancer patients. The clonotype comes from a man between 60 and 75 years old with head and neck cancer. V usage is TRBV7-8 and J usage is TRBJ2-7; 7 bases agree with TRBD1. Input material: PBMCs. In nucleotides, the CDR3 is TGTGCCAGCAGCCTGACAGGGAAATCCTACGAGCAGTACTTC. It encodes CASSLTGKSYEQYF.